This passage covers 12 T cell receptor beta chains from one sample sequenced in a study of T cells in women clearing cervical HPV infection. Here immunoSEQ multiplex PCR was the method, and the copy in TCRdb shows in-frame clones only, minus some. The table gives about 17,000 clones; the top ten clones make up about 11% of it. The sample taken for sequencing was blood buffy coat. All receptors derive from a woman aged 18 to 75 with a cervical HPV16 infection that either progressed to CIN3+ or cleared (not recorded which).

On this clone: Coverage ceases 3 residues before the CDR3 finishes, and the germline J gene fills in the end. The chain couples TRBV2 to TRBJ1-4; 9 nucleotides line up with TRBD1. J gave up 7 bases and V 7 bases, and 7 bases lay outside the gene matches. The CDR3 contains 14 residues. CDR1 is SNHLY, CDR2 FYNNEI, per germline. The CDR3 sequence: CASTWGQGGEKLFF. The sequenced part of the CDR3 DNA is TGTGCCAGCACCTGGGGACAGGGAGGTGAAAAA.

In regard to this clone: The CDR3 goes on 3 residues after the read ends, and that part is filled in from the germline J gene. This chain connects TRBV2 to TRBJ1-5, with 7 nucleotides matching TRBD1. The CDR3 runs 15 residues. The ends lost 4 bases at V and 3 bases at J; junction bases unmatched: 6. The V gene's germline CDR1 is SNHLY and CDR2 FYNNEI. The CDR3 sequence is CASSVEQGFNQPQHF. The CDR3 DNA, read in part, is TGTGCCAGCAGTGTGGAACAGGGGTTCAATCAGCCC.

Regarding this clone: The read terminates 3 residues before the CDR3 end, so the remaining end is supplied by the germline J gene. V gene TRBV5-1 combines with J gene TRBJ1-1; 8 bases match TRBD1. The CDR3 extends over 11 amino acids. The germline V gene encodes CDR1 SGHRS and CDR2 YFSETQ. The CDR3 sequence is CASSGTGSAFF. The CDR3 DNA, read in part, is TGCGCCAGCAGCGGGACAGGTTCG.

CDR3 sequence: CAEGEQYQETQYF. The covered CDR3 bases are TGCGCCGAAGGGGAACAGTACCAAGAGACC. The chain employs TRBV23-1 and TRBJ2-5; TRBD1 is a possible D gene (5 bases). The CDR3 end falls 3 residues outside the read, so it is completed with the germline J gene. TRBV23-1 is placed among ORFs of uncertain function. The CDR3 has 13 amino acids. V dropped 11 bases and J dropped 0 bases, with 13 bases sitting between them.

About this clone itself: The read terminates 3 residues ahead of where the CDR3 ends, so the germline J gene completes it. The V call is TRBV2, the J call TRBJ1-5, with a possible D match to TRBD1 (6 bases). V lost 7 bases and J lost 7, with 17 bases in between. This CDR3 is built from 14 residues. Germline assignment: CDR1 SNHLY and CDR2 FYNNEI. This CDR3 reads CASTEGRGKQPQHF. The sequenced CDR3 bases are TGTGCCAGCACAGAGGGGAGGGGGAAGCAGCCC.

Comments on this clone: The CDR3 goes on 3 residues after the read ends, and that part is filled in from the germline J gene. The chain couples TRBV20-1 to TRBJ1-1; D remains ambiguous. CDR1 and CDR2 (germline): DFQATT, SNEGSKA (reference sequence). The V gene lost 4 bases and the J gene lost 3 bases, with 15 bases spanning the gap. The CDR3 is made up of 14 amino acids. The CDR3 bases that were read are TGCAGTGCTACCCCGACGGCGGGTTACACTGAA. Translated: CSATPTAGYTE. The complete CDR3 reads CSATPTAGYTEAFF.

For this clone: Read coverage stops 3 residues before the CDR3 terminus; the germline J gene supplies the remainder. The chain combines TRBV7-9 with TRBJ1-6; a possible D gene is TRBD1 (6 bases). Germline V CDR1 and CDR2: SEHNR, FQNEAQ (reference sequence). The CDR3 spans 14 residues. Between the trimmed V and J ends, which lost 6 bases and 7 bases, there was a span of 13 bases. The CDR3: CASRKGGGNSPLHF. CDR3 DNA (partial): TGTGCCAGCAGAAAGGGGGGGGGAAATTCACCC.

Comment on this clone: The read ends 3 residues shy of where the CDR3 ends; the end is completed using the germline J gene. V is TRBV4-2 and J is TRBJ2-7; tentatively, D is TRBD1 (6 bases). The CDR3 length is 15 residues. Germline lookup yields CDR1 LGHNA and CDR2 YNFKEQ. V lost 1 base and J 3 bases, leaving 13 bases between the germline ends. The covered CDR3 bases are TGTGCCAGCAGCCAAGCCAGGGGTCCCTTCTACGAG. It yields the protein CASSQARGPFYE. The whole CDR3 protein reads CASSQARGPFYEQYF.

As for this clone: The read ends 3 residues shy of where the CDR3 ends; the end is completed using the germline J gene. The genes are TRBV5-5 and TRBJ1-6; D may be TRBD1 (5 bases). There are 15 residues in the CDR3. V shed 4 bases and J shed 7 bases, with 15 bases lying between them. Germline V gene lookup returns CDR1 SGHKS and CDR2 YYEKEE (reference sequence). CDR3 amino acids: CASSTSRGGNSPLHF. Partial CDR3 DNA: TGTGCCAGCAGCACCTCCCGGGGGGGAAATTCACCC.

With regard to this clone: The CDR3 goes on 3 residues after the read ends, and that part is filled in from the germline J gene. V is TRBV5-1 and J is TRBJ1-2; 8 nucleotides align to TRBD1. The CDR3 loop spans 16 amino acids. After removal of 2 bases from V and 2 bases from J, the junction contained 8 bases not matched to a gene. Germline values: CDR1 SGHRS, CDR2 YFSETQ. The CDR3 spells CASSLIITGGNYGYTF. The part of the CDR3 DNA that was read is TGCGCCAGCAGCTTAATCATCACAGGGGGAAACTATGGC.

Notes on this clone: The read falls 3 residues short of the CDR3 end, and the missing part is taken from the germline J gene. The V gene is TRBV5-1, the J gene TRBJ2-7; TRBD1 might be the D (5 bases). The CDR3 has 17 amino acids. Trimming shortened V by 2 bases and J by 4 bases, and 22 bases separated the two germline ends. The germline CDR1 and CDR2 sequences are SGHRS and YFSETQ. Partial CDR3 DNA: TGCGCCAGCAGCTTTGAATCAGGGCGGCAATCAGCATACGAG. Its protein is CASSFESGRQSAYE. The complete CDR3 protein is CASSFESGRQSAYEQYF.

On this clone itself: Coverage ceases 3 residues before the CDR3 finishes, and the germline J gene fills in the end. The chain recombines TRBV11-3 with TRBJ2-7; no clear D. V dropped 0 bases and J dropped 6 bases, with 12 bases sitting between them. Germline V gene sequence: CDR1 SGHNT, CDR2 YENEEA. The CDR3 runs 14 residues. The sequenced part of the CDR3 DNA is TGTGCCAGCAGCTTAGATTCGGGTTCGGGCGAG. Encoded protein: CASSLDSGSGE. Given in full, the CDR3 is CASSLDSGSGEQYF.